This passage covers 22 T cell receptor beta chains from one sample sequenced in a study of cytomegalovirus exposure and HLA in healthy donors. The PCR used 60 Vbeta and 13 Jbeta primers. The assay was immunoSEQ multiplex PCR, and TCRdb's table has in-frame clones only and misses some. The table shows approximately 130,000 clones, with approximately 85% occurring only once. Specimen: PBMCs. These receptors all stem from a boy between 10 and 17 years old in good health and CMV-seronegative.

As for this clone: A read error may account for a junction end that differs from germline. J is TRBJ2-7 and V is TRBV7-2, with D possibly TRBD2 on 5 matching bases. Germline V gene lookup returns CDR1 SGHTA and CDR2 FQGNSA. The CDR3 has 15 amino acids. CDR3 nucleotides: TGTGCCAGCAGCGTAGCCCGGGGTCTCATTCGCGAGCAGTACTTC. Its translation: CASSVARGLIREQYF. The full variable domain, with the rest looked up from reference TRBV7-2 and TRBJ2-7, is GAGVSQSPSNKVTEKGKDVELRCDPISGHTALYWYRQSLGQGLEFLIYFQGNSAPDKSGLPSDRFSAERTGGSVSTLTIQRTQQEDSAVYLCASSVARGLIREQYFGPGTRLTVT.

V and J are TRBV7-2 and TRBJ1-6; D is unresolved. The CDR3 has 18 amino acids. Per the germline V gene, CDR1 is SGHTA and CDR2 is FQGNSA. V was shortened by 0 bases and J by 0 bases, with 12 bases between the two germline ends. CDR3 sequence: CASSLAFLTSSYNSPLHF. CDR3 DNA sequence: TGTGCCAGCAGCTTAGCGTTTTTGACTAGCTCCTATAATTCACCCCTCCACTTT.

This chain joins TRBV7-9 and TRBJ2-3; 11 bases are shared with TRBD2. V was pared by 6 bases and J by 3 bases, with 5 bases of the junction left unmatched. CDR3 length equals 15 residues. Germline V gene lookup returns CDR1 SEHNR and CDR2 FQNEAQ (reference sequence). The CDR3, as DNA: TGTGCCAGCAGTTCCGGGACTAGCGGAACAGATACGCAGTATTTT. This sequence encodes CASSSGTSGTDTQYF.

This clone was detected a few times. The chain links TRBV30 to TRBJ1-1; the match to TRBD1 covers 7 bases. The germline V gene encodes CDR1 GTSNPN and CDR2 SVGIG (reference sequence). This CDR3 contains 12 residues. Trimming removed 1 base from V and 6 bases from J; junction bases left unmatched: 2. CDR3 residues: CAWSADRAEAFF. The CDR3 coding sequence is TGTGCCTGGAGTGCCGACAGGGCTGAAGCTTTCTTT.

Details on this clone: This CDR3 is also generated by other DNA sequences in the sample. V and J are TRBV2 and TRBJ1-1; D may be TRBD1 (5 bases). CDR1 and CDR2 from the germline V gene are SNHLY and FYNNEI. V gave up 1 base and J gave up 5 bases, with 8 bases separating them. The CDR3 is 13 amino acids. Written as DNA, the CDR3 is TGTGCCAGCAGTGAAGTCAGGGAAACTGAAGCTTTCTTT. Translating it yields CASSEVRETEAFF.

This clone appeared a few times. This sequence joins TRBV5-1 and TRBJ1-1, with TRBD1 as a possible D gene (6 bases). The V end lost 4 bases, the J end lost 3 bases, and 13 bases lay between the germline ends. The germline gives CDR1 SGHRS, CDR2 YFSETQ. This CDR3 is built from 14 residues. CDR3 amino acids: CASSPSGDHTEAFF. The CDR3 nucleotides are TGCGCCAGCAGCCCATCAGGGGACCACACTGAAGCTTTCTTT. The full variable domain, its missing parts supplied by reference TRBV5-1 and TRBJ1-1, is KAGVTQTPRYLIKTRGQQVTLSCSPISGHRSVSWYQQTPGQGLQFLFEYFSETQRNKGNFPGRFSGRQFSNSRSEMNVSTLELGDSALYLCASSPSGDHTEAFFGQGTRLTVV.

This clone has a single count. The chain is built from TRBV7-2 and TRBJ2-1, with 11 bases that match TRBD2. The CDR3 runs 16 residues. Germline lookup yields CDR1 SGHTA and CDR2 FQGNSA. The J segment lost 4 bases and the V segment lost 2 bases, leaving 4 bases of the junction unmatched. CDR3 in DNA: TGTGCCAGCAGCTTAACCGCTAGCGGGGGGTACAATGAGCAGTTCTTC. It is translated as CASSLTASGGYNEQFF.

The V and J genes are TRBV6-5 and TRBJ1-2; D remains ambiguous. V lost 2 bases to trimming and J lost 4 bases, with 8 bases between them. Germline values: CDR1 MNHEY, CDR2 SVGAGI. CDR3 length: 13 residues. The CDR3 loop is CASSYAFAYGYTF. The DNA of the CDR3 is TGTGCCAGCAGTTACGCGTTTGCCTATGGCTACACCTTC.

The chain employs TRBV25-1 and TRBJ2-1; 12 bases agree with TRBD2. The trim removed 6 bases at V and 10 bases at J, leaving 7 bases unmatched. Germline assignment: CDR1 MGHDK and CDR2 SYGVNS. The CDR3 extends over 14 amino acids. For the CDR3, the DNA is TGTGCCAGCAGCGATGGGCTAGCGGGAGGGGAGCAGTTCTTC. It specifies CASSDGLAGGEQFF.

This chain links TRBV29-1 with TRBJ1-1; 9 bases map to TRBD1. Unmatched junction bases numbered 1, after V lost 4 bases and J lost 4 bases. CDR1 SQVTM and CDR2 ANQGSEA come from the germline V gene. The CDR3 is 12 residues long. In DNA, the CDR3 is TGCAGCGTTGTGACAGGGGGCACTGAAGCTTTCTTT. Translating gives CSVVTGGTEAFF.

The chain couples TRBV19 to TRBJ2-5; weak D call: TRBD2 (6 bases). The germline CDR1 and CDR2 sequences are LNHDA and SQIVND (reference sequence). The V and J ends lost 10 bases and 1 base respectively, with 22 bases between them. This CDR3 spans 16 amino acids. This CDR3 is CATTRGTGLSQETQYF. The DNA of the CDR3 is TGTGCCACCACCCGGGGGACCGGGCTGTCCCAAGAGACCCAGTACTTC.

The rearrangement links TRBV6-5 to TRBJ2-7; possible D gene TRBD1, 6 bases. This CDR3 comprises 15 residues. Trimming took 6 bases from V and 1 from J, leaving 16 bases between them. Germline CDR1 reads MNHEY; CDR2 reads SVGAGI. The DNA of the CDR3 is TGTGCCAGCAGCCTGGATGGGGGCCAGTCCTACGAGCAGTACTTC. This translates into CASSLDGGQSYEQYF.

In its sample, this clone was seen once. V gene TRBV5-1 combines with J gene TRBJ2-5; the match to TRBD2 covers 7 bases. CDR3 length: 19 amino acids. V shed 0 bases and J 1 base; nucleotides not matched to a gene: 15. Germline CDR1 SGHRS, CDR2 YFSETQ. The DNA for the CDR3 is TGCGCCAGCAGCTTGGCCGAGGTTTTTGCGGGGGACCCCCAAGAGACCCAGTACTTC. This gives the protein CASSLAEVFAGDPQETQYF.

J is TRBJ1-4 and V is TRBV27; possible D gene TRBD1, 6 bases. This CDR3 is 16 amino acids long. Germline V gene data show CDR1 as MNHEY and CDR2 as SMNVEV (reference sequence). Trimming removed 5 bases from V and 6 bases from J, with 19 bases in between. The CDR3 DNA sequence: TGTGCCAGCAGTACCTTGTTGGGGGCCAAGCATGAAAAACTGTTTTTT. This sequence encodes CASSTLLGAKHEKLFF.

This chain joins TRBV2 and TRBJ1-6; D gene unclear. The CDR3 has 13 amino acids. Trimming cost V 4 bases and J 10 bases, with 11 bases left between them. CDR1 SNHLY and CDR2 FYNNEI come from the germline V gene. CDR3 DNA: TGTGCCAGCAGTGTTGGGCAGAGCTCACCCCTCCACTTT. This encodes CASSVGQSSPLHF.

As to this clone: One end of the junction varies from germline; a read error may be responsible. This chain uses TRBV7-2 with TRBJ1-2; tentatively, D is TRBD1 (6 bases). The CDR3 consists of 14 residues. The germline V gene has CDR1 SGHTA and CDR2 FQGNSA. The CDR3 is CASRTGTTNYGYPF. Written as DNA, the CDR3 is TGTGCCAGCAGGACCGGGACAACTAACTATGGCTACCCCTTC.

The CDR3, as DNA: TGTGCCACCACAAGTGGACTAGCGGGAACCTACGAGCAGTACTTC. Its translation is CATTSGLAGTYEQYF. The V call is TRBV11-2, the J call TRBJ2-7, with 12 positions matching TRBD2. J lost 2 bases, V lost 10 bases, and 9 bases had no gene match. Per germline, CDR1 SGHAT and CDR2 FQNNGV. The CDR3 extends over 15 amino acids.

The V gene is TRBV6-1, the J gene TRBJ2-1; 8 positions match TRBD2. Trimming removed 6 bases from V and 3 bases from J; junction bases left unmatched: 7. Germline-derived CDR1 and CDR2 are MNHNS and SASEGT. CDR3 size: 15 residues. CDR3 protein: CASRASGSNYNEQFF. The CDR3 bases are TGTGCCAGCAGAGCAAGCGGGAGTAACTACAATGAGCAGTTCTTC.

The V call is TRBV5-8, the J call TRBJ1-6; the D gene is possibly TRBD1 (6 bases). Germline CDR1 reads SGHTS; CDR2 reads YDEGEE. V shed 0 bases and J shed 7 bases, with 11 bases lying between them. This CDR3 is 15 amino acids long. The CDR3 DNA reads TGTGCCAGCAGCTTGGCCACCACAGGGAATTCACCCCTCCACTTT. This gives the protein CASSLATTGNSPLHF. Full variable domain (remainder filled in from reference TRBV5-8 and TRBJ1-6): EAGVTQSPTHLIKTRGQQATLRCSPISGHTSVYWYQQALGLGLQFLLWYDEGEERNRGNFPPRFSGRQFPNYSSELNVNALELEDSALYLCASSLATTGNSPLHFGNGTRLTVT.

The chain has TRBV5-6 and TRBJ1-4; 7 bases agree with TRBD1. This CDR3 has 16 residues. The trim removed 4 bases at V and 3 bases at J, leaving 9 bases unmatched. Germline-derived CDR1 and CDR2 are SGHDT and YYEEEE. CDR3 nucleotides: TGTGCCAGCAGCATCACGACAGGGTGGGCTAATGAAAAACTGTTTTTT. It is translated as CASSITTGWANEKLFF. Variable domain in full (rest from reference TRBV5-6 and TRBJ1-4): DAGVTQSPTHLIKTRGQQVTLRCSPKSGHDTVSWYQQALGQGPQFIFQYYEEEERQRGNFPDRFSGHQFPNYSSELNVNALLLGDSALYLCASSITTGWANEKLFFGSGTQLSVL.

The genes are TRBV19 and TRBJ1-1; possible D gene TRBD1, 6 bases. Trimming removed 7 bases from V and 2 bases from J, with 11 bases in between. CDR3 length: 13 amino acids. Germline V gene lookup returns CDR1 LNHDA and CDR2 SQIVND (reference sequence). CDR3 amino acids: CASITGTNTEAFF. CDR3 nucleotide sequence: TGTGCCAGTATCACCGGGACAAACACTGAAGCTTTCTTT. Full variable domain (outside the CDR3, taken from reference TRBV19 and TRBJ1-1): DGGITQSPKYLFRKEGQNVTLSCEQNLNHDAMYWYRQDPGQGLRLIYYSQIVNDFQKGDIAEGYSVSREKKESFPLTVTSAQKNPTAFYLCASITGTNTEAFFGQGTRLTVV.

Concerning this clone itself: The conserved phenylalanine or tryptophan is not found at the CDR3 terminus, so this likely reflects a read error. The genes are TRBV6-5 and TRBJ2-7, with 11 bases lining up with TRBD1. Germline V CDR1 and CDR2: MNHEY, SVGAGI. CDR3 size: 14 residues. Losses at the gene ends were 6 bases for V and 6 bases for J; bases not matched to a gene: 7. The CDR3 nucleotides read TGTGCCAGCAGACGCCTGGACAGGGGGCGCGAGCAGTACCTC. Its translation: CASRRLDRGREQYL.